These T cell receptor beta chains were read from a single sample in a study of CD8+ T cells in alopecia areata. Profiled with immunoSEQ multiplex PCR; TCRdb holds only in-frame clones, not every one. Of 15,000 to 20,000 clones in the sample, 50% to 70% were seen once. The material was skin, obtained at week 4, from a patient treated with tofacitinib. These receptors came from a human donor with alopecia areata. Both conserved end residues are part of each CDR3. Each record gives: D gene, V gene, J gene, clone size, CDR3 protein, CDR3 DNA. D genes are given only for firm matches. A clone size is listed for some rows: how often the clone was seen (once, few, many), or a class if it is expanded.

TRBD2	TRBV5-1	TRBJ2-7	few	CASSSDGGGGEQYF	TGCGCCAGCAGCTCAGATGGCGGGGGAGGCGAGCAGTACTTC
NA	TRBV28	TRBJ2-7	NA	CASPTTESYEQYF	TGTGCCAGTCCAACGACAGAATCCTACGAGCAGTACTTC
NA	TRBV7-6	TRBJ1-6	medium-sized	CASSLIPGRGRPSPLHF	TGTGCCAGCAGCTTAATCCCCGGCAGGGGCAGGCCTTCACCCCTCCACTTT
NA	TRBV19	TRBJ2-7	NA	CASSDDREAYEQYF	TGTGCCAGTAGTGACGACCGGGAAGCTTACGAGCAGTACTTC
TRBD1	TRBV7-2	TRBJ1-3	once	CASSPQDRAGNTIYF	TGTGCCAGCAGCCCGCAGGACAGGGCTGGAAACACCATATATTTT
NA	TRBV18	TRBJ1-5	NA	CASPPQGGGSNQPQHF	TGTGCCAGCCCACCACAGGGAGGTGGAAGCAATCAGCCCCAGCATTTT
TRBD1	TRBV7-4	TRBJ1-1	NA	CASSLQGVNTEAFF	TGTGCCAGCAGCTTACAGGGGGTGAACACTGAAGCTTTCTTT
NA	TRBV7-3	TRBJ1-2	NA	CASSSHTSGGYTF	TGTGCCAGCAGCTCGCACACCAGCGGTGGCTACACCTTC
NA	TRBV20-1	TRBJ1-5	few	CSATDNQPQHF	TGCAGTGCTACGGACAATCAGCCCCAGCATTTT
NA	TRBV18	TRBJ2-3	once	CASSPEGPDTQYF	TGTGCCAGCTCACCAGAGGGGCCCGATACGCAGTATTTT
TRBD1	TRBV13	TRBJ2-7	NA	CASSLGDPGGRYGEQYF	TGTGCCAGCAGCTTGGGGGATCCAGGGGGTCGATATGGGGAGCAGTACTTC
TRBD1	TRBV28	TRBJ2-7	NA	CASSQTGFHEQYF	TGTGCCAGCAGTCAGACAGGGTTCCACGAGCAGTACTTC
TRBD1	TRBV5-1	TRBJ1-1	NA	CASRHWDRVGNTEAFF	TGCGCCAGCCGCCACTGGGACAGGGTTGGGAACACTGAAGCTTTCTTT
NA	TRBV10-3	TRBJ1-1	NA	CAISEGEAMNTEAFF	TGTGCCATCAGTGAGGGGGAAGCCATGAACACTGAAGCCTTCTTT
TRBD2	TRBV10-3	TRBJ2-2	few	CAIYATSGGNTGELFF	TGTGCCATCTACGCGACTAGCGGGGGGAACACCGGGGAGCTGTTTTTT
NA	TRBV9	TRBJ1-1	NA	CASSFGGNTEAFF	TGTGCCAGCAGCTTCGGGGGGAACACTGAAGCTTTCTTT
NA	TRBV14	TRBJ2-2	NA	CASSQRPDSLNTGELFF	TGTGCCAGCAGCCAACGCCCGGACTCCTTGAACACCGGGGAGCTGTTTTTT
NA	TRBV11-2	TRBJ2-3	NA	CASSPRIKAGVDTQYF	TGTGCCAGCAGCCCACGCATTAAGGCAGGGGTAGATACGCAGTATTTT
NA	TRBV5-1	TRBJ2-7	few	CASSLDGQRTYEQYF	TGCGCCAGCAGCTTGGACGGACAGCGTACCTACGAGCAGTACTTC
NA	TRBV4-1	TRBJ1-5	few	CASSRIPTGMEDQPQHF	TGCGCCAGCAGCCGAATCCCTACAGGGATGGAAGATCAGCCCCAGCATTTT
TRBD1	TRBV7-2	TRBJ1-2	NA	CASSLTGGDGYTF	TGTGCCAGCAGCTTGACAGGGGGCGATGGCTACACCTTC
NA	TRBV5-6	TRBJ2-1	few	CASSSYGGGGGLSNEQFF	TGTGCCAGCAGCTCTTACGGAGGTGGCGGGGGCCTCTCCAATGAGCAGTTCTTC